The 12 T cell receptor beta chains given below trace back to one sample, sequenced in a study of T cell repertoires in cytomegalovirus infection. TCRdb recomputed calls from the reads with MiXCR, one row per CDR3 protein. The top ten clones hold approximately 19% of a sample with some 270,000 distinct CDR3 sequences, about 20% of them seen once. These receptors lack a known antigen. The material was cultured PBMCs, obtained from culture after CMV antigen stimulation. Receptor source: a human donor in good health (CMV status not recorded). Some clones in this sample may be carry-over from other donors' samples.

By sample share, this clonotype is medium-sized. The chain is built from TRBV5-4 and TRBJ1-1; the D gene is possibly TRBD1 (5 bases). Germline V gene lookup returns CDR1 SGHNT and CDR2 YYREEE (reference sequence). The CDR3 is made up of 15 amino acids. Trimming took 0 bases from V and 3 from J, leaving 12 bases between them. The CDR3 sequence: CASSLAGRDDTEAFF. The CDR3 coding sequence is TGTGCCAGCAGCTTGGCAGGGAGGGACGACACTGAAGCTTTCTTT.

There are many counts of this clonotype. This chain connects TRBV7-2 to TRBJ2-3, with 10 bases lining up with TRBD2. CDR1 is SGHTA and CDR2 is FQGNSA in the germline V gene. J was trimmed by 5 bases and V by 3 bases; bases with no gene match: 5. CDR3 length: 15 residues. CDR3: CASSFLAGEVDTQYF. CDR3 nucleotide sequence: TGTGCCAGCAGCTTCCTAGCGGGAGAGGTAGATACGCAGTATTTT. The entire variable domain, with the rest obtained from reference TRBV7-2 and TRBJ2-3, is as follows: GAGVSQSPSNKVTEKGKDVELRCDPISGHTALYWYRQSLGQGLEFLIYFQGNSAPDKSGLPSDRFSAERTGGSVSTLTIQRTQQEDSAVYLCASSFLAGEVDTQYFGPGTRLTVL.

The gene calls are TRBV2 and TRBJ2-5; TRBD1 agrees at 11 bases. CDR3 length: 16 residues. V lost 6 bases and J lost 5; bases outside the gene matches: 11. The germline gives CDR1 SNHLY, CDR2 FYNNEI. CDR3 nucleotide sequence: TGTGCCAGCAGGTCTGGGGGACAGGGGGATATGGAGACCCAGTACTTC. Encoded protein: CASRSGGQGDMETQYF.

The rearrangement joins TRBV19 to TRBJ2-7; tentatively, D is TRBD1 or TRBD2 (5 bases each). The CDR3 runs 14 residues. Trimming removed 1 base from V and 6 bases from J, with 13 bases in between. CDR1 LNHDA and CDR2 SQIVND come from the germline V gene (reference sequence). Here the CDR3 reads CASSIGGARSEQYF. The CDR3 DNA is TGTGCCAGTAGTATAGGAGGGGCCAGGAGCGAGCAGTACTTC.

The rearrangement links TRBV7-9 to TRBJ1-3, with a tentative D call TRBD1 (5 bases). This CDR3 is 13 amino acids long. Trimming removed 6 bases at V and 4 bases at J, with 10 bases between. In germline, CDR1 is SEHNR, CDR2 FQNEAQ (reference sequence). The DNA for the CDR3 is TGTGCCAGCAGGAGGGGCACAGGAAACACCATATATTTT. Translated, it gives CASRRGTGNTIYF.

This rearrangement joins TRBV4-3 to TRBJ1-3; the D gene is possibly TRBD1 (5 bases). The V end lost 2 bases, the J end lost 4 bases, and 15 bases lay between the germline ends. Germline assignment: CDR1 LGHNA and CDR2 YSLEER. This CDR3 is 16 amino acids long. CDR3 protein: CASSQTASDRGNTIYF. The CDR3 coding sequence is TGCGCCAGCAGCCAAACCGCGTCAGACAGAGGAAACACCATATATTTT.

In its sample, this clonotype was seen many times. The chain couples TRBV7-2 to TRBJ2-3; D call uncertain. Germline values: CDR1 SGHTA, CDR2 FQGNSA. V was pared by 11 bases and J by 4 bases, with 10 bases between. CDR3 length: 11 amino acids. CDR3 sequence reads: CAESESDTQYF. The CDR3 DNA reads TGTGCCGAGTCCGAGTCAGATACGCAGTATTTT.

This clonotype was seen a handful of times. V usage is TRBV5-1 and J usage is TRBJ1-1; TRBD1 might be the D (6 bases). The CDR3 has 16 residues. Trimming took 0 bases from V and 1 from J, leaving 13 bases between them. Germline CDR1 SGHRS, CDR2 YFSETQ. This chain's CDR3 is CASSLVTGIENTEAFF. Here the CDR3 DNA reads TGCGCCAGCAGCTTGGTTACAGGGATTGAGAACACTGAAGCTTTCTTT.

This clonotype was observed at least ten times. V gene TRBV7-9 combines with J gene TRBJ1-5, with D uncertain. Germline CDR1 reads SEHNR; CDR2 reads FQNEAQ (reference sequence). The CDR3 totals 17 residues. The V and J ends lost 1 base and 0 bases respectively, with 13 bases between them. CDR3 coding DNA: TGTGCCAGCAGCTTAGTACTCAGATCACCTAGCAATCAGCCCCAGCATTTT. Its translation is CASSLVLRSPSNQPQHF.

The chain recombines TRBV7-9 with TRBJ2-3; TRBD2 agrees at 9 bases. The CDR3 loop spans 16 amino acids. V gave up 5 bases and J gave up 4 bases; unmatched junction bases: 10. Germline CDR1 is SEHNR and CDR2 is FQNEAQ (reference sequence). DNA of the CDR3: TGTGCCAGCAGCCCAGCGGGGGCGGGAGGGCCAGATACGCAGTATTTT. Its protein product is CASSPAGAGGPDTQYF.

This clonotype was counted between two and nine times. The J gene is TRBJ1-2, the V gene TRBV12-3 or TRBV12-4; 7 bases map to TRBD1. The CDR3 runs to 15 residues. Trimming at V came to 2 bases and at J to 4 bases, leaving 7 bases not matched to a gene. The CDR3 DNA reads as TGTGCCAGCAGTTTACGGGGGGCAGGGGGCTATGGCTACACCTTC. Amino acid sequence: CASSLRGAGGYGYTF.

The V gene is TRBV2, the J gene TRBJ2-2, with TRBD2 matching 10 bases. CDR3 length equals 16 residues. J gave up 2 bases and V 4 bases, and 4 bases lay outside the gene matches. Germline V gives CDR1 SNHLY, CDR2 FYNNEI. The CDR3: CASSGGLAVNTGELFF. The DNA of the CDR3 is TGTGCCAGCAGTGGTGGACTAGCGGTCAACACCGGGGAGCTGTTTTTT.